This paragraph covers one TCR beta chain sequence. Original processing notes: Reference gene primer amplification in the assay estimated nucleated cell counts. The method was immunoSEQ multiplex PCR; TCRdb's version includes in-frame clones alone and lacks a portion of them. V and J calls and clone size are copied from that table; D and trimming were computed from the DNA. The table shows roughly 9,200 clones, with 75% to 85% occurring only once. These data come from a study of blood T cell repertoires in COVID-19. Background on the study: Acute-phase and convalescent COVID-19 samples originated in the United States, Italy and Spain. Sources were T cells, B-cell-depleted T cells, or PBMCs; the material itself was cDNA or gDNA.

Germline V gene lookup returns CDR1 SGHTA and CDR2 FQGTGA. There are 15 residues in the CDR3. V gave up 0 bases and J gave up 7 bases; unmatched junction bases: 7. This chain joins TRBV7-3 and TRBJ1-1; TRBD1 aligns across 8 bases. The receptor comes from a man aged 70-80 years with active COVID-19. Specimen: peripheral blood. The CDR3 reads CASSLTQDRALEAFF. The CDR3 DNA is TGTGCCAGCAGCTTAACCCAGGACAGGGCCCTTGAAGCTTTCTTT.